The source of this T cell receptor beta chain is a study of blood T cells in healthy people across ages. With a J-beta primer mix and a sample-barcoded 5' primer, a second PCR ran about 6 to 11 cycles. TCRdb re-called the 5' RACE reads with MiXCR, one entry per CDR3 protein. The sample carries about 1.4 million distinct CDR3 sequences, 59% recorded once. Input material: blood. The receptor was isolated from a man between 18 and 35 years old in good health.

CDR3 sequence (DNA): TGTGCCGCCCGGGACAGTTCCTACGAGCAGTACTTC. It specifies CAARDSSYEQYF. This rearrangement joins TRBV10-3 to TRBJ2-7; 7 positions match TRBD1. The CDR3 is 12 amino acids. Germline-derived CDR1 and CDR2 are ENHRY and SYGVKD. The V and J ends lost 11 bases and 1 base, in that order; junction bases with no gene match: 5.